This T cell receptor (beta chain) was captured by sequencing in a study of cytomegalovirus exposure and HLA in healthy donors. Study conclusions and caveats: It was confirmed in vitro that three of the CMV-associated chains were specific for CMV antigens. With high specificity and sensitivity, the classifier reportedly diagnosed cytomegalovirus status. A prior analysis recorded that most TCR beta V segments were productive about 87% or about 30% of the time.

Trimming removed 4 bases from V and 8 bases from J; junction bases left unmatched: 10. Germline lookup yields CDR1 SGHVS and CDR2 FQNEAQ. The length of the CDR3 is 15 residues. This clone showed up just a few times. The target antigen is unknown. Both 60 Vbeta primers and 13 Jbeta primers went into the PCR. Here immunoSEQ multiplex PCR was the method, and the copy in TCRdb shows in-frame clones only, minus some. The sample holds about 120,000 clones, about 8.6% seen once. The chain is built from TRBV7-8 and TRBJ2-1, with 8 bases aligning to TRBD2. The specimen sequenced was PBMCs. The TCR was taken from a woman aged 40-49 years in good health and CMV-seropositive. Written as DNA, the CDR3 is TGTGCCAGCAGCTCCCTAAGCGGGGGAATTGATGAGCAGTTCTTC. It codes for CASSSLSGGIDEQFF.